The source of this TCR beta chain is a study of shared clonotypes between healthy human individuals. Study-wide results and limits: Naive subsets, compared against memory subsets, generally had larger estimated richness values. An anticipated effect of sequencing depth on clonotype sharing among donors was recognized. Lower generation probabilities were found for non-shared clonotypes than for those shared by all four donors.

As regards this clone: Its cognate antigen is unknown.

Investigators spread the genomic DNA of each subset evenly over several immunoSEQ plates. Produced via immunoSEQ multiplex PCR; TCRdb's table is partial and in-frame only. Altogether 450,000 to 700,000 clones are present, nearly 97% being singletons, with the ten largest covering 0.095% to 0.12%. CD8 cells regarded as naive lacked CD45RO, were positively chosen for CCR7, and omitted terminally differentiated effector memory CD45RA+ cells. Germline-derived CDR1 and CDR2 are SGHRS and YFSETQ. This CDR3 spans 14 amino acids. V was clipped by 2 bases and J by 5 bases; unmatched bases: 5. This clonotype was sampled from a woman aged 30 to 39 in good health. The V gene is TRBV5-1, the J gene TRBJ2-7, with 9 bases matching TRBD1. The sequenced sample was naive CD8+ T cells sorted from blood. CDR3 nucleotides: TGCGCCAGCAGCTTTGGGACAGGGAGTGACGAGCAGTACTTC. It is translated as CASSFGTGSDEQYF.